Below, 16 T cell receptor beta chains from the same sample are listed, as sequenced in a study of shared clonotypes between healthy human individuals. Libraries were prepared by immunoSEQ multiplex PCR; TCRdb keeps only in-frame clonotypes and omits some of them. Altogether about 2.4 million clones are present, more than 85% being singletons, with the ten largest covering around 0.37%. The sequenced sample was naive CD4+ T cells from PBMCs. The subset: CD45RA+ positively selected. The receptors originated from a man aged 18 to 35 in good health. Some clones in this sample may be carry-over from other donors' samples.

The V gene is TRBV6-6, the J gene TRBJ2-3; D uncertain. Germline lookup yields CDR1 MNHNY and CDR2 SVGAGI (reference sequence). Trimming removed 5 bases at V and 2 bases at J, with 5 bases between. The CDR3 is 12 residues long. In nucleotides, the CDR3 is TGTGCCAGCAGTCCTCCCACAGATACGCAGTATTTT. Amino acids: CASSPPTDTQYF.

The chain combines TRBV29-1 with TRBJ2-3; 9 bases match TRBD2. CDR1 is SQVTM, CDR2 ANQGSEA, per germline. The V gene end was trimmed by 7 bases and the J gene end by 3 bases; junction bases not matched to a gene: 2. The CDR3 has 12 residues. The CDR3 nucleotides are TGCAGCGGCCTAGCGGGGACAGATACGCAGTATTTT. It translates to CSGLAGTDTQYF.

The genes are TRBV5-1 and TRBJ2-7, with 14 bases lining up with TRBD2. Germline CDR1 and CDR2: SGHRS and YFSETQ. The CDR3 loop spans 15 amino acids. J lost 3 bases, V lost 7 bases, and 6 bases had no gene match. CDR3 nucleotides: TGCGCCAGCGAAACCGGGACTAGCGGGAGCTACGAGCAGTACTTC. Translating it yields CASETGTSGSYEQYF.

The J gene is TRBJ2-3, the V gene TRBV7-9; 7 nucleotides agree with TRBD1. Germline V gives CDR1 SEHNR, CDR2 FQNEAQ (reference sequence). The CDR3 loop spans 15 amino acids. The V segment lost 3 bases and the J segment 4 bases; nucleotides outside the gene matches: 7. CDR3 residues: CASSFLQGTADTQYF. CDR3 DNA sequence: TGTGCCAGCAGCTTCTTACAGGGGACAGCAGATACGCAGTATTTT.

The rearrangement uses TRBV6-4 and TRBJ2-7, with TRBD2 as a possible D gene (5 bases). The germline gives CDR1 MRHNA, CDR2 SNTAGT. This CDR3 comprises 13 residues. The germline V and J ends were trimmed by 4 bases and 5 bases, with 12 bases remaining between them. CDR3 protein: CASSVTDGDEQYF. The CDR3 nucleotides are TGTGCCAGCAGTGTCACAGACGGGGACGAGCAGTACTTC.

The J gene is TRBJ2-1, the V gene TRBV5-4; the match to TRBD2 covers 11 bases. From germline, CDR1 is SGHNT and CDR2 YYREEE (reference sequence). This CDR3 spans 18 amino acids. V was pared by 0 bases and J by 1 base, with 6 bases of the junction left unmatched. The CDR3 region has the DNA TGTGCCAGCAGCTTGGGGGGGACTAGCGGCATATCCTACAATGAGCAGTTCTTC. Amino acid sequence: CASSLGGTSGISYNEQFF.

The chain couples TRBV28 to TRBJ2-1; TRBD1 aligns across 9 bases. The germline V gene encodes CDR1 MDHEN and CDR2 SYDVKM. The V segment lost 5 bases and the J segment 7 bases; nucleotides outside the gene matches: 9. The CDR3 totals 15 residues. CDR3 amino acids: CASSPWVQGANEQFF. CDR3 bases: TGTGCCAGCAGTCCATGGGTACAGGGGGCGAATGAGCAGTTCTTC.

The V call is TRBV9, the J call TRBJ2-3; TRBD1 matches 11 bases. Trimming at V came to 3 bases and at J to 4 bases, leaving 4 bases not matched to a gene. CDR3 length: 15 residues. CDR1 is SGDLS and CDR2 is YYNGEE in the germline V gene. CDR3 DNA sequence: TGTGCCAGCAGCGACAGGACAGGGGGCTCAGATACGCAGTATTTT. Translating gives CASSDRTGGSDTQYF.

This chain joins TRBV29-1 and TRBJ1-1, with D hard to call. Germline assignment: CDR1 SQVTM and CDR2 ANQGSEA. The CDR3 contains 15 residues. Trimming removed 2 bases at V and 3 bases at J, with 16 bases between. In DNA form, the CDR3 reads TGCAGCGTTGAACGGAAACTCGCGAGGGACACTGAAGCTTTCTTT. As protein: CSVERKLARDTEAFF.

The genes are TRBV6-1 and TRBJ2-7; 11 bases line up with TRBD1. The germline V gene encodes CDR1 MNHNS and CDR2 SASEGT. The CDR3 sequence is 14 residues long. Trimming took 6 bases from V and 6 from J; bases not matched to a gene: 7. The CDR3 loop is CASRRDRGAGEQYF. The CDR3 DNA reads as TGTGCCAGCAGGAGGGACAGGGGGGCGGGCGAGCAGTACTTC.

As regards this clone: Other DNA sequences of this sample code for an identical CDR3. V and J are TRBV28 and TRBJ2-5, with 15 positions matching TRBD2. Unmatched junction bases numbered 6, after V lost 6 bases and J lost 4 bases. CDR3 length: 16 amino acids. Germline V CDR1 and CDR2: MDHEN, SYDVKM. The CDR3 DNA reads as TGTGCCAGCAGCTCCGGGACTAGCGGGAGGAGAGAGACCCAGTACTTC. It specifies CASSSGTSGRRETQYF.

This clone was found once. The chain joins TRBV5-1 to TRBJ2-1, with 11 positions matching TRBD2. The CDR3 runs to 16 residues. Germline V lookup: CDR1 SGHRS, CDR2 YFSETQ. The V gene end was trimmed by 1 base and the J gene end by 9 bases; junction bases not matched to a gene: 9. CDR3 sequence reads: CASSLRLAGGSAEQFF. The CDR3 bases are TGCGCCAGCAGCTTGAGGCTAGCGGGAGGATCGGCTGAGCAGTTCTTC.

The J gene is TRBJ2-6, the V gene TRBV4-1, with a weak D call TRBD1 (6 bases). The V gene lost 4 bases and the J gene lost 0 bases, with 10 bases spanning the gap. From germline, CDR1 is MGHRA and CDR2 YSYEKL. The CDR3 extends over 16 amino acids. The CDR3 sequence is CASSPTGNSGANVLTF. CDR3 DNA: TGCGCCAGCAGCCCGACAGGAAACTCTGGGGCCAACGTCCTGACTTTC.

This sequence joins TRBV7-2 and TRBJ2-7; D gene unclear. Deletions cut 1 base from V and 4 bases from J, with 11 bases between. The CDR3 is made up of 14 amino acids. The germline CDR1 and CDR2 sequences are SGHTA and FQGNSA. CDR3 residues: CASSLDRWVYEQYF. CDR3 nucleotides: TGTGCCAGCAGCTTAGATCGGTGGGTATACGAGCAGTACTTC.

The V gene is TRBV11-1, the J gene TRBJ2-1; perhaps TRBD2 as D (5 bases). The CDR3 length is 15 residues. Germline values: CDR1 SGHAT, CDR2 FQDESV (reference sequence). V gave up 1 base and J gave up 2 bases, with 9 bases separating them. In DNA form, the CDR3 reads TGTGCCAGCAGCTTAGTCGGGGAGCCCTACAATGAGCAGTTCTTC. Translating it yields CASSLVGEPYNEQFF.

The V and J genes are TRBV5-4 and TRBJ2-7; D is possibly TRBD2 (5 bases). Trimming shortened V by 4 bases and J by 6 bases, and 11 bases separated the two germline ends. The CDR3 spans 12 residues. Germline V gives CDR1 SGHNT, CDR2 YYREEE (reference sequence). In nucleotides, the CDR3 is TGTGCCAGCAGCGGCGCGGGCCGCGAGCAGTACTTC. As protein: CASSGAGREQYF.